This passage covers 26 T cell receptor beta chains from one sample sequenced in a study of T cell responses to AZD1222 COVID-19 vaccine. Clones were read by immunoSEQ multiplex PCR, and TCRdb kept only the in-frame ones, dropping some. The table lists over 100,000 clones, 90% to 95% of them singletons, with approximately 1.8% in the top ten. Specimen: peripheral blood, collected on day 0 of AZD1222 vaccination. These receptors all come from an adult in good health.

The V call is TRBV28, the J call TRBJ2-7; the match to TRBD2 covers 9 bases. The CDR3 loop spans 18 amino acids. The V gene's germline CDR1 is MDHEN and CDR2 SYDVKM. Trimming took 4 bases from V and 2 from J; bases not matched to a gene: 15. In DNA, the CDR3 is TGTGCCAGCAGTTCCCCGGAGGCGGGAGGGCGGGGCACCTACGAGCAGTACTTC. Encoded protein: CASSSPEAGGRGTYEQYF.

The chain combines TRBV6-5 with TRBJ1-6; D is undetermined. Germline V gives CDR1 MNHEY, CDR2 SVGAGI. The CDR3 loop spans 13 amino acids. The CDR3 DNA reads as TGTGTTAGCCAACAGACGACCGGTTCACCCCTCCACTTT. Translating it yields CVSQQTTGSPLHF.

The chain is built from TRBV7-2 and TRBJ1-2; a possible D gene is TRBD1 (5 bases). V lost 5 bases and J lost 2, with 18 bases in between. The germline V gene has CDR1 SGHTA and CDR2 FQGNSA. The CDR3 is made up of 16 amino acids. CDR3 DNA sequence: TGTGCCAGCAGCCCCCTCCATGGACAAAAAAACTATGGCTACACCTTC. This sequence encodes CASSPLHGQKNYGYTF.

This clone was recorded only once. DNA of the CDR3: TGTGCCAGTAGACCGCGGATCTCCTACAATGAGCAGTTCTTC. It codes for CASRPRISYNEQFF. The rearrangement uses TRBV19 and TRBJ2-1, with no clear D. V lost 6 bases, J lost 0 bases, and 9 bases lay in between. Per germline, CDR1 LNHDA and CDR2 SQIVND (reference sequence). There are 14 residues in the CDR3.

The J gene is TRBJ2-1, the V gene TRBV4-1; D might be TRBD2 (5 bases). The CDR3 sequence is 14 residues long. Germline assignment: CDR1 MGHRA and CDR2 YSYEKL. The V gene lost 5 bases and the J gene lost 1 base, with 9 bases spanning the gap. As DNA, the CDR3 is TGCGCCAGCAGCTTCGGACTGTCCTACAATGAGCAGTTCTTC. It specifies CASSFGLSYNEQFF.

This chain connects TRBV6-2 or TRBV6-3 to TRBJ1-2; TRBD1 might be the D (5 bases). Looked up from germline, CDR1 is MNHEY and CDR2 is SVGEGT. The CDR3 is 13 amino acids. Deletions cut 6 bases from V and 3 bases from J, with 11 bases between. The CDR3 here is CASSQDSDYGYTF. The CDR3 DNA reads TGTGCCAGCAGCCAAGACAGTGACTATGGCTACACCTTC.

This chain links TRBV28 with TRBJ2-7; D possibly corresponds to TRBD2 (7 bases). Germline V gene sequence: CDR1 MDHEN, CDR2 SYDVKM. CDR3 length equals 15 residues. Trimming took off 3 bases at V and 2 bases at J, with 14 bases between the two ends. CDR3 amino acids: CASSFGDYRAYEQYF. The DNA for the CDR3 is TGTGCCAGCAGTTTCGGGGACTACAGGGCCTACGAGCAGTACTTC.

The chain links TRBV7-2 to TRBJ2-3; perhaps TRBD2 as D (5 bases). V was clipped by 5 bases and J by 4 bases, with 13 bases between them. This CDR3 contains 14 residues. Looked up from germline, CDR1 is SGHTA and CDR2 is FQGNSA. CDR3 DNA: TGTGCCAGCAGCGCCACTGGACTGCCAGATACGCAGTATTTT. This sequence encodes CASSATGLPDTQYF. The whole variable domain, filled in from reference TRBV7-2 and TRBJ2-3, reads GAGVSQSPSNKVTEKGKDVELRCDPISGHTALYWYRQSLGQGLEFLIYFQGNSAPDKSGLPSDRFSAERTGGSVSTLTIQRTQQEDSAVYLCASSATGLPDTQYFGPGTRLTVL.

In DNA, the CDR3 is TGTGCCACCAGCAGAGATAATGGTGGGTCGGACGAGCAGTACTTC. Its translation: CATSRDNGGSDEQYF. This chain connects TRBV15 to TRBJ2-7; D is unclear. This CDR3 spans 15 amino acids. Trimming took 0 bases from V and 5 from J, leaving 14 bases between them. Germline V gene data show CDR1 as LNHNV and CDR2 as YYDKDF (reference sequence).

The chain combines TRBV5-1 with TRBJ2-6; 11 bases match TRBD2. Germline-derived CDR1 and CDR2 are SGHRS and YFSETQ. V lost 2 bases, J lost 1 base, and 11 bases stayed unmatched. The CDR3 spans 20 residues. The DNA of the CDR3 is TGCGCCAGCAGCTTCGCGCCTCTAGCGGGAGGCCTTTCTGGGGCCAACGTCCTGACTTTC. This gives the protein CASSFAPLAGGLSGANVLTF.

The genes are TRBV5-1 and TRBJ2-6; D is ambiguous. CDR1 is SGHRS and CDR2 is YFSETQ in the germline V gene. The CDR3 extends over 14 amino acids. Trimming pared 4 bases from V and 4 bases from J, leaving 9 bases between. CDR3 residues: CASSVGSGANVLTF. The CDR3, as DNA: TGCGCCAGCAGCGTGGGGTCCGGGGCCAACGTCCTGACTTTC.

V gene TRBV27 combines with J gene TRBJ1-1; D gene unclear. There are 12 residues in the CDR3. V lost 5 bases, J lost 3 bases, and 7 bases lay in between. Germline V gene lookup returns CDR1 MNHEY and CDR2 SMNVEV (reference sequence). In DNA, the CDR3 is TGTGCCAGCAGTGGCGGGCACACTGAAGCTTTCTTT. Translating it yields CASSGGHTEAFF.

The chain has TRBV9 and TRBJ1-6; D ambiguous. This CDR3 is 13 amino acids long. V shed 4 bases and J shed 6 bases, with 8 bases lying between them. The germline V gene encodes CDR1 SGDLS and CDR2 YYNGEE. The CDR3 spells CASSLEGNSPLHF. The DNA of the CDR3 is TGTGCCAGCAGCCTTGAGGGTAATTCACCCCTCCACTTT.

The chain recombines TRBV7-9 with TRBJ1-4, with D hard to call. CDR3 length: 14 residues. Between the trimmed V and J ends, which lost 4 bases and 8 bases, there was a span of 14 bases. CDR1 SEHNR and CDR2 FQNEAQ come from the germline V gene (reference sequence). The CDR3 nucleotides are TGTGCCAGCAGCTCTAGACGGCCTGGGGAAAAACTGTTTTTT. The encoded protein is CASSSRRPGEKLFF. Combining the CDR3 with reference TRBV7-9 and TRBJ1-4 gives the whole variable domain DTGVSQNPRHKITKRGQNVTFRCDPISEHNRLYWYRQTLGQGPEFLTYFQNEAQLEKSRLLSDRFSAERPKGSFSTLEIQRTEQGDSAMYLCASSSRRPGEKLFFGSGTQLSVL.

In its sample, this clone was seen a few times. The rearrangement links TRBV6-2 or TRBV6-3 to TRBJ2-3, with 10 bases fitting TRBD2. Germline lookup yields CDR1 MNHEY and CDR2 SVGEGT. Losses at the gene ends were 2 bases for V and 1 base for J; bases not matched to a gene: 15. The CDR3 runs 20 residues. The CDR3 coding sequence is TGTGCCAGCAGTTACCCGACGGACCCCATAGCGGGGGGCCGCACAGATACGCAGTATTTT. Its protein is CASSYPTDPIAGGRTDTQYF.

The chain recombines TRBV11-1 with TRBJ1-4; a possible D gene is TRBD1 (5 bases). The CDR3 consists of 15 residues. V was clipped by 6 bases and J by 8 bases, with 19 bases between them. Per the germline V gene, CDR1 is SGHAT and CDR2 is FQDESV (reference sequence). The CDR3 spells CASSRRWTPEEKLFF. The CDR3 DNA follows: TGTGCCAGCAGTAGAAGGTGGACACCGGAGGAAAAACTGTTTTTT.

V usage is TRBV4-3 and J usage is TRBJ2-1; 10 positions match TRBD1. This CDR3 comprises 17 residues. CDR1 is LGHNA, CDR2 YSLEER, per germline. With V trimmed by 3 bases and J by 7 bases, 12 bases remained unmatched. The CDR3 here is CASSQTMGDRGSNEQFF. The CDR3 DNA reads TGCGCCAGCAGCCAGACTATGGGGGACAGGGGATCGAATGAGCAGTTCTTC.

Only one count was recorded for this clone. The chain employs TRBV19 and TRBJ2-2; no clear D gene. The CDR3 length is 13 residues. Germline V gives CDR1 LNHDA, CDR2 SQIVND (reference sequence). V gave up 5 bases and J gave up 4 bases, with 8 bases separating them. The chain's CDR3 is CASSVDGTGELFF. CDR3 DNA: TGTGCCAGTAGTGTGGACGGCACCGGGGAGCTGTTTTTT.

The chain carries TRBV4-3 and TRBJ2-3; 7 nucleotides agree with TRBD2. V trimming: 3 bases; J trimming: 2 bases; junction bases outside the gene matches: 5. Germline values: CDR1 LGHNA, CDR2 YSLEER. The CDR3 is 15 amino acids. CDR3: CASSQRLAATDTQYF. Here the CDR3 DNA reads TGCGCCAGCAGCCAGAGACTAGCTGCCACAGATACGCAGTATTTT.

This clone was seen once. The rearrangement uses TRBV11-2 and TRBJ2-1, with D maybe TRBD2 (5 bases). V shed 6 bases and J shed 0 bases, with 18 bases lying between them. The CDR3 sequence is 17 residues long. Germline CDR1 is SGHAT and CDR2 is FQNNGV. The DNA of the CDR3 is TGTGCCAGCAGACAACTACGACGGGAAAGCTCCTACAATGAGCAGTTCTTC. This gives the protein CASRQLRRESSYNEQFF. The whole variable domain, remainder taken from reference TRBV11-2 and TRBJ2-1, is EAGVAQSPRYKIIEKRQSVAFWCNPISGHATLYWYQQILGQGPKLLIQFQNNGVVDDSQLPKDRFSAERLKGVDSTLKIQPAKLEDSAVYLCASRQLRRESSYNEQFFGPGTRLTVL.

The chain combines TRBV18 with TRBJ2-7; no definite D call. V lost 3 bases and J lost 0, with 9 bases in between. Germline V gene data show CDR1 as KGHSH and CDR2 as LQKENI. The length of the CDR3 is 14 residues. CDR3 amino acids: CASSPAFSSYEQYF. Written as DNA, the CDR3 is TGTGCCAGCTCACCCGCATTCAGCTCCTACGAGCAGTACTTC.

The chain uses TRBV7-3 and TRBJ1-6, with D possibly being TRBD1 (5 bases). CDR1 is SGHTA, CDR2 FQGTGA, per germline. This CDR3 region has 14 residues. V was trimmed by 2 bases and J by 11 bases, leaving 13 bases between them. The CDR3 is CASSLQGSRTPLHF. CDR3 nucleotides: TGTGCCAGCAGCTTACAGGGATCGCGAACACCCCTCCACTTT. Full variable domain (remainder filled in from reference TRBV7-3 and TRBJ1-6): GAGVSQTPSNKVTEKGKYVELRCDPISGHTALYWYRQSLGQGPEFLIYFQGTGAADDSGLPNDRFFAVRPEGSVSTLKIQRTERGDSAVYLCASSLQGSRTPLHFGNGTRLTVT.

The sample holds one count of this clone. In DNA form, the CDR3 reads TGTGCCAGCTCACCACCGTTAGGGGCAGGGGAAAAGAACACTGAAGCTTTCTTT. It translates to CASSPPLGAGEKNTEAFF. J is TRBJ1-1 and V is TRBV18, with D possibly being TRBD1 (6 bases). In germline, CDR1 is KGHSH, CDR2 LQKENI. Trimming stripped 0 bases from V and 1 base from J, with 18 bases between. The CDR3 has 18 residues.

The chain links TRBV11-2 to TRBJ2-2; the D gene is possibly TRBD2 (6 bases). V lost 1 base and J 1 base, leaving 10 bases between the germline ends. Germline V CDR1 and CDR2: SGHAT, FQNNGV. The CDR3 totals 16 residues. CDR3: CASSLAAGLNTGELFF. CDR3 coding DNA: TGTGCCAGCAGCTTAGCGGCGGGGCTGAACACCGGGGAGCTGTTTTTT.

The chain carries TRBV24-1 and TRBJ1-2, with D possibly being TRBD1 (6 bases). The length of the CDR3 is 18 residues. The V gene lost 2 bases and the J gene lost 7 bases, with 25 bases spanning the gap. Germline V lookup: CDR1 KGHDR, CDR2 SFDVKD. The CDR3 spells CATSDSDRLTPQSCGYTF. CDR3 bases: TGTGCCACCAGTGATTCCGACAGGCTTACCCCACAGAGCTGTGGCTACACCTTC.

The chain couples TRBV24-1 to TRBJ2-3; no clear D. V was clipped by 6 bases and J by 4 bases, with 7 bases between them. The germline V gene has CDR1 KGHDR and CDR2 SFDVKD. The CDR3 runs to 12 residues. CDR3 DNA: TGTGCCACCAGTCGTAACGCAGATACGCAGTATTTT. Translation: CATSRNADTQYF.